These 26 T cell receptor beta chains share one sample of origin, sequenced in a study of T-cell memory formation after mild COVID-19. MiXCR, applied by TCRdb to the 5' RACE reads, yields one record per CDR3 protein. Altogether some 330,000 distinct CDR3 sequences are present, around 20% being singletons, with the ten largest covering about 12%. Sequenced: PBMCs or a T cell subset sorted from them (not recorded which). All receptors come from an adult woman who had mild COVID-19 (a few samples of this study predate the infection). Cell type and time point are not known.

This clonotype was observed a handful of times. This chain links TRBV4-1 with TRBJ2-1; tentatively, D is TRBD1 (6 bases). CDR3 size: 13 residues. Germline values: CDR1 MGHRA, CDR2 YSYEKL. The ends were cut back, 5 bases at V and 8 bases at J, with 13 bases in the middle. The CDR3 reads CASSSWTDHEQFF. The CDR3 bases are TGCGCCAGCAGCTCTTGGACAGACCATGAGCAGTTCTTC.

This sequence joins TRBV20-1 and TRBJ2-1; possible D gene TRBD2, 5 bases. Trimming removed 3 bases at V and 7 bases at J, with 13 bases between. This CDR3 is built from 13 residues. Germline V gene lookup returns CDR1 DFQATT and CDR2 SNEGSKA (reference sequence). The CDR3, as DNA: TGCAGTGCTAGTGGGGAGACATGGAATGAGCAGTTCTTC. It is translated as CSASGETWNEQFF.

This clonotype was seen a handful of times. The chain carries TRBV15 and TRBJ2-1, with a weak D call TRBD1 (6 bases). Germline V gene data show CDR1 as LNHNV and CDR2 as YYDKDF (reference sequence). The CDR3 has 13 residues. Trimming removed 0 bases from V and 8 bases from J, with 8 bases in between. The DNA for the CDR3 is TGTGCCACCAGCAGAGACAGGGGAGATGAGCAGTTCTTC. Its protein product is CATSRDRGDEQFF.

V usage is TRBV6-2 or TRBV6-3 and J usage is TRBJ2-3, with D unresolved. Trimming took 6 bases from V and 1 from J, leaving 8 bases between them. Germline V CDR1 and CDR2: MNHEY, SVGEGT. The CDR3 extends over 13 amino acids. CDR3 region: CASRPPGTDTQYF. The CDR3 coding sequence is TGTGCCAGCAGGCCCCCTGGCACAGATACGCAGTATTTT.

At least ten counts were recorded for this clonotype. The chain employs TRBV7-9 and TRBJ2-3; 7 positions match TRBD2. Trimming removed 4 bases from V and 6 bases from J; junction bases left unmatched: 7. Germline CDR1 and CDR2: SEHNR and FQNEAQ (reference sequence). CDR3 size: 14 residues. The CDR3 sequence: CASSSGDYSDTQYF. The DNA of the CDR3 is TGTGCCAGCAGCTCCGGGGACTACTCCGATACGCAGTATTTT.

The chain recombines TRBV27 with TRBJ2-7; D might be TRBD2 (5 bases). Germline CDR1 reads MNHEY; CDR2 reads SMNVEV (reference sequence). V lost 6 bases, J lost 7 bases, and 13 bases lay in between. The CDR3 loop spans 12 amino acids. The CDR3 bases are TGTGCCAGCAGGAGGGCTGACTTAGAGCAGTACTTC. This gives the protein CASRRADLEQYF.

This clonotype has a count of ten or more. The junction departs from the called germline gene at one end, perhaps through a read error. The chain is built from TRBV7-9 and TRBJ2-5; D might be TRBD2 (5 bases). The V gene's germline CDR1 is SEHNR and CDR2 FQNEAQ (reference sequence). This CDR3 has 16 residues. DNA of the CDR3: TGTGCCAGCAGCTTAGACCACCCCCGCCCGGGAAGTATCTCCATCTTC. This translates into CASSLDHPRPGSISIF.

V and J are TRBV6-5 and TRBJ2-7; possible D gene TRBD1, 6 bases. V was trimmed by 2 bases and J by 6 bases, leaving 17 bases between them. Germline CDR1 is MNHEY and CDR2 is SVGAGI. The CDR3 loop spans 15 amino acids. In nucleotides, the CDR3 is TGTGCCAGCAGTTACAACAGGGTACCTCTACGCGAGCAGTACTTC. The encoded protein is CASSYNRVPLREQYF.

V is TRBV20-1 and J is TRBJ2-5, with 14 bases that match TRBD2. Germline trimming cut 2 bases from V and 0 bases from J; bases unmatched to any gene: 11. The CDR3 length is 19 residues. Germline V lookup: CDR1 DFQATT, CDR2 SNEGSKA (reference sequence). CDR3: CSARYGTSGGHSYQETQYF. The CDR3 coding sequence is TGCAGTGCTAGATACGGGACTAGCGGGGGCCACTCGTACCAAGAGACCCAGTACTTC.

This clonotype has a handful of counts. The CDR3 protein is CATSSRGTTDTQYF. The DNA for the CDR3 is TGTGCCACCAGCAGCAGGGGAACCACAGATACGCAGTATTTT. The chain couples TRBV15 to TRBJ2-3, with D possibly TRBD1 on 6 matching bases. Trimming left V 3 bases short and J 2 bases short, with 9 bases between. This CDR3 has 14 amino acids. Germline lookup yields CDR1 LNHNV and CDR2 YYDKDF (reference sequence).

This clonotype was counted ten times or more. The chain carries TRBV12-3 or TRBV12-4 and TRBJ1-1; D unresolved. V lost 5 bases to trimming and J lost 7 bases, with 14 bases between them. The CDR3 contains 13 residues. This CDR3 reads CASSPRHSGEAFF. CDR3 sequence (DNA): TGTGCCAGCAGTCCCAGACATAGTGGTGAAGCTTTCTTT.

The chain links TRBV19 to TRBJ1-2; D may be TRBD1 (6 bases). The V gene's germline CDR1 is LNHDA and CDR2 SQIVND (reference sequence). The CDR3 loop spans 17 amino acids. Trimming shortened V by 5 bases and J by 8 bases, and 27 bases separated the two germline ends. In DNA, the CDR3 is TGTGCCAGTAGTGAAGATACGGGCGGGACAACAAGTGACGGCTACACCTTC. Its protein is CASSEDTGGTTSDGYTF.

The chain recombines TRBV5-1 with TRBJ1-2, with TRBD1 matching over 10 bases. This CDR3 is 15 amino acids long. J was trimmed by 8 bases and V by 0 bases; bases with no gene match: 7. CDR1 and CDR2 (germline): SGHRS, YFSETQ. For the CDR3, the DNA is TGCGCCAGCAGCTTGGAGAGCGGGACAGGGGTCGGCTACACCTTC. This gives the protein CASSLESGTGVGYTF.

This clonotype was counted between two and nine times. The rearrangement uses TRBV2 and TRBJ2-1; D unclear. Germline V gene lookup returns CDR1 SNHLY and CDR2 FYNNEI. The germline V and J ends were trimmed by 8 bases and 0 bases, with 14 bases remaining between them. The CDR3 extends over 15 amino acids. The CDR3 DNA follows: TGTGCCAGCCGTGCCGAGGAGAGCTCCTACAATGAGCAGTTCTTC. It yields the protein CASRAEESSYNEQFF.

The chain uses TRBV12-3 or TRBV12-4 and TRBJ2-1; unclear D gene. V shed 7 bases and J shed 7 bases, with 23 bases lying between them. The CDR3 has 16 amino acids. This chain's CDR3 is CASTTPRLLRGNEQFF. The CDR3 DNA sequence: TGTGCCAGCACCACCCCCCGGCTACTACGTGGTAATGAGCAGTTCTTC.

The rearrangement uses TRBV11-2 and TRBJ2-5, with D unclear. V was shortened by 1 base and J by 4 bases, with 13 bases between the two germline ends. This CDR3 spans 15 amino acids. CDR1 is SGHAT, CDR2 FQNNGV, per germline. The DNA for the CDR3 is TGTGCCAGCAGCTTAGTCTGGGGTGGTGTAGAGACCCAGTACTTC. Amino acid sequence: CASSLVWGGVETQYF.

This chain connects TRBV7-8 to TRBJ2-7; 9 bases map to TRBD1. The CDR3 runs to 14 residues. CDR1 and CDR2 (germline): SGHVS, FQNEAQ. Trimming removed 5 bases from V and 7 bases from J; junction bases left unmatched: 9. The CDR3: CASSRTGDLPEQYF. For the CDR3, the DNA is TGTGCCAGCAGCCGGACAGGGGACCTTCCGGAGCAGTACTTC. Supplemented by reference TRBV7-8 and TRBJ2-7, the full variable domain reads GAGVSQSPRYKVAKRGQDVALRCDPISGHVSLFWYQQALGQGPEFLTYFQNEAQLDKSGLPSDRFFAERPEGSVSTLKIQRTQQEDSAVYLCASSRTGDLPEQYFGPGTRLTVT.

This clonotype was observed a few times. The chain links TRBV20-1 to TRBJ1-2; D gene unclear. Germline lookup yields CDR1 DFQATT and CDR2 SNEGSKA (reference sequence). CDR3 length: 13 amino acids. Trimming removed 5 bases at V and 7 bases at J, with 17 bases between. The CDR3 region has the DNA TGCAGTGCTCCCGGAATTGCTCCCGGTGGCTACACCTTC. This gives the protein CSAPGIAPGGYTF.

The genes are TRBV19 and TRBJ2-7; D remains ambiguous. From germline, CDR1 is LNHDA and CDR2 SQIVND (reference sequence). Trimming took 5 bases from V and 2 from J, leaving 16 bases between them. The CDR3 totals 15 residues. This CDR3 is CASSGPGRAAYEQYF. DNA for the CDR3: TGTGCCAGTAGTGGGCCCGGAAGGGCGGCCTACGAGCAGTACTTC.

This clonotype was detected only a few times. V usage is TRBV20-1 and J usage is TRBJ2-7, with a weak D call TRBD2 (6 bases). CDR3 length equals 15 residues. Germline V lookup: CDR1 DFQATT, CDR2 SNEGSKA (reference sequence). The CDR3 loop is CSFVLRGKQNYEQYF. The CDR3 DNA reads as TGCAGCTTCGTTTTGCGGGGTAAACAAAACTACGAGCAGTACTTC.

The chain has TRBV18 and TRBJ2-1, with no clear D. The CDR3 has 12 amino acids. Trimming took off 6 bases at V and 8 bases at J, with 11 bases between the two ends. Germline values: CDR1 KGHSH, CDR2 LQKENI. The CDR3 sequence is CASSRYWDEQFF. The DNA for the CDR3 is TGTGCCAGCTCTAGGTATTGGGATGAGCAGTTCTTC.

The V call is TRBV12-3 or TRBV12-4, the J call TRBJ2-7; a possible D gene is TRBD2 (6 bases). With 6 bases removed from V and 4 bases from J, the gap between germline ends came to 19 bases. This CDR3 contains 15 residues. The CDR3 region is CASRFRAGFGYEQYF. In nucleotides, the CDR3 is TGTGCCAGCAGGTTCCGGGCGGGATTTGGGTACGAGCAGTACTTC.

V usage is TRBV12-3 or TRBV12-4 and J usage is TRBJ1-5, with no clear D. V was shortened by 6 bases and J by 7 bases, with 16 bases between the two germline ends. The length of the CDR3 is 14 residues. The CDR3 bases are TGTGCCAGCAGCTCCGGGGTGGCGGGACAGCCCCAGCATTTT. Translated, it gives CASSSGVAGQPQHF.

The genes are TRBV20-1 and TRBJ2-1, with unresolved D. The CDR3 runs 18 residues. V lost 1 base to trimming and J lost 0 bases, with 19 bases between them. The V gene's germline CDR1 is DFQATT and CDR2 SNEGSKA (reference sequence). CDR3 sequence reads: CSARAGRRDQSSYNEQFF. The CDR3 nucleotides are TGCAGTGCTAGAGCGGGTCGTCGTGACCAGAGCTCCTACAATGAGCAGTTCTTC.

This clonotype was observed a handful of times. V is TRBV7-2 and J is TRBJ2-5; D may match TRBD1 or TRBD2 (6 bases each). Germline values: CDR1 SGHTA, CDR2 FQGNSA. CDR3 length equals 15 residues. Trimming took off 7 bases at V and 2 bases at J, with 17 bases between the two ends. CDR3 protein: CASTLGGWYQETQYF. The CDR3 DNA reads as TGTGCCAGCACCTTGGGGGGCTGGTATCAAGAGACCCAGTACTTC.

This clonotype showed up just a few times. J is TRBJ1-5 and V is TRBV20-1, with TRBD1 as a possible D gene (5 bases). The CDR3 covers 13 residues. V dropped 2 bases and J dropped 2 bases, with 7 bases sitting between them. Per the germline V gene, CDR1 is DFQATT and CDR2 is SNEGSKA (reference sequence). The CDR3 reads CSARIGGNQPQHF. The CDR3 DNA reads TGCAGTGCTAGAATAGGGGGCAATCAGCCCCAGCATTTT.